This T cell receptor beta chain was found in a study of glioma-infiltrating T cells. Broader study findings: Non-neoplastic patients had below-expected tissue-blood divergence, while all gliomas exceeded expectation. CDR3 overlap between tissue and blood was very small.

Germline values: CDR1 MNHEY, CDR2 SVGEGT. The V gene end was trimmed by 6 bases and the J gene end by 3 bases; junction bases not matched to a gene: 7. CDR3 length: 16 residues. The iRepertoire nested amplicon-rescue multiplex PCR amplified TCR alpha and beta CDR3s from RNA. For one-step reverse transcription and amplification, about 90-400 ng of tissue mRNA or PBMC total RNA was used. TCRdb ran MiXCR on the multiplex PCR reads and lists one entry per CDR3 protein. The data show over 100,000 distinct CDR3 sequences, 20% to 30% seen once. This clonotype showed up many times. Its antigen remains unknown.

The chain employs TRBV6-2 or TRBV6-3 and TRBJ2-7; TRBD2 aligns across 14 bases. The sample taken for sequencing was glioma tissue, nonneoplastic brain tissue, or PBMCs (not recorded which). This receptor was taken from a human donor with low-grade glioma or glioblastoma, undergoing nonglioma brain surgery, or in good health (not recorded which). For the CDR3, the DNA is TGTGCCAGCAGCCTTACCGGGACTAGCGGGAGCTACGAGCAGTACTTC. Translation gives CASSLTGTSGSYEQYF.